The T cell receptor beta chain under discussion was sequenced for a study of radiotherapy plus CTLA-4 blockade in lung cancer. This clone was detected only a few times. Receiving focal radiation plus CTLA-4 blockade with ipilimumab were patients who had chemo-refractory metastatic non-small-cell lung cancer. Repertoires were generated with immunoSEQ multiplex PCR, while TCRdb's copy carries only in-frame clones and drops some. Among 39,000 or so clones listed, about 80% were seen once. This sample comprised peripheral blood, obtained from a patient treated with radiotherapy plus ipilimumab. This clonotype was sampled from a human donor with non-small cell lung cancer who had stable disease on radiotherapy plus ipilimumab.

This CDR3 reads CASSLVGTQNQPQHF. CDR3 nucleotide sequence: TGTGCCAGCAGCTTAGTTGGGACACAGAATCAGCCCCAGCATTTT. This chain links TRBV7-4 with TRBJ1-5; D perhaps matches TRBD1 (6 bases). V gave up 1 base and J gave up 4 bases, with 11 bases separating them. The germline V gene encodes CDR1 SGHVT and CDR2 SQSDAQ. The CDR3 consists of 15 residues. Variable domain in full (rest from reference TRBV7-4 and TRBJ1-5): GAGVSQSPRYKVAKRGRDVALRCDSISGHVTLYWYRQTLGQGSEVLTYSQSDAQRDKSGRPSGRFSAERPERSVSTLKIQRTEQGDSAVYLCASSLVGTQNQPQHFGDGTRLSIL.